Detailed here is one TCR beta chain. The data stem from a study of tumour-infiltrating T cells in Burkitt lymphoma. About the research overall: Survival, overall and progression-free, tracked with productive clonality.

TCRdb keeps only in-frame clones here, not all; method: immunoSEQ multiplex PCR. The sample shows 4,000 to 5,000 clones, around 80% of them seen only once. The material sequenced was tumor tissue. This sequence originates from a human donor with diffuse large B-cell lymphoma. Some clones in this sample may be carry-over from other donors' samples.

This CDR3 is CSVSRGRITEAFF. CDR3 sequence (DNA): TGCAGCGTTTCAAGGGGGCGGATCACTGAAGCTTTCTTT. The chain is built from TRBV29-1 and TRBJ1-1; TRBD1 matches 7 bases. Trimming removed 5 bases from V and 4 bases from J; junction bases left unmatched: 7. Germline-derived CDR1 and CDR2 are SQVTM and ANQGSEA. The CDR3 has 13 amino acids.